A single sample gave rise to the 7 T cell receptor beta chains below, sequenced in a study of OX40 agonist ivuxolimab in advanced cancers. The table came from immunoSEQ multiplex PCR; TCRdb's copy has only in-frame clones and leaves some out. The sample records approximately 69,000 clones, 84% being singletons. The source was CD4+ or CD8+ T cells sorted from blood, collected in a trial of the OX40 agonist ivuxolimab. The source is an adult with an advanced solid tumor such as melanoma, head and neck, liver or kidney cancer.

The rearrangement links TRBV5-1 to TRBJ2-7; 8 bases map to TRBD2. The CDR3 covers 13 residues. Trimming cost V 3 bases and J 6 bases; bases outside gene matches: 5. CDR1 is SGHRS and CDR2 is YFSETQ in the germline V gene. This CDR3 reads CASSWGGGSEQYF. The CDR3 region has the DNA TGCGCCAGCAGCTGGGGCGGGGGGAGCGAGCAGTACTTC. Full variable domain (remainder filled in from reference TRBV5-1 and TRBJ2-7): KAGVTQTPRYLIKTRGQQVTLSCSPISGHRSVSWYQQTPGQGLQFLFEYFSETQRNKGNFPGRFSGRQFSNSRSEMNVSTLELGDSALYLCASSWGGGSEQYFGPGTRLTVT.

The table lists this clone with a count of one. The chain employs TRBV14 and TRBJ1-1, with D possibly TRBD1 on 6 matching bases. V gave up 5 bases and J gave up 1 base, with 20 bases separating them. In germline, CDR1 is SGHDN, CDR2 FVKESK. The CDR3 is made up of 17 amino acids. CDR3 amino acids: CASSNLGRGATNTEAFF. For the CDR3, the DNA is TGTGCCAGCAGCAACCTGGGCAGGGGAGCCACGAACACTGAAGCTTTCTTT.

The count of this clone is one. The chain uses TRBV11-3 and TRBJ2-1; TRBD2 might be the D (5 bases). The germline CDR1 and CDR2 sequences are SGHNT and YENEEA. CDR3 length: 14 amino acids. Trimming took off 5 bases at V and 2 bases at J, with 10 bases between the two ends. DNA of the CDR3: TGTGCCAGCAGCCCCCCCGGGACCTACAATGAGCAGTTCTTC. Its translation is CASSPPGTYNEQFF.

The CDR3 loop reads CASTPRGGAHQPQHF. The CDR3 DNA follows: TGTGCCAGCACCCCTCGGGGAGGGGCGCATCAGCCCCAGCATTTT. V usage is TRBV6-5 and J usage is TRBJ1-5; D possibly corresponds to TRBD1 (5 bases). V shed 7 bases and J shed 5 bases, with 18 bases lying between them. The CDR3 contains 15 residues. From germline, CDR1 is MNHEY and CDR2 SVGAGI.

V is TRBV30 and J is TRBJ1-6, with 8 bases that match TRBD1. This CDR3 is 14 amino acids long. Losses at the gene ends were 0 bases for V and 7 bases for J; bases not matched to a gene: 2. CDR1 and CDR2 (germline): GTSNPN, SVGIG (reference sequence). CDR3 coding DNA: TGTGCCTGGAGTGTGGGGACAGGAAATTCACCCCTCCACTTT. Amino acids: CAWSVGTGNSPLHF. The complete variable domain, with remaining parts taken from reference TRBV30 and TRBJ1-6, reads SQTIHQWPATLVQPVGSPLSLECTVEGTSNPNLYWYRQAAGRGLQLLFYSVGIGQISSEVPQNLSASRPQDRQFILSSKKLLLSDSGFYLCAWSVGTGNSPLHFGNGTRLTVT.

CDR3 nucleotides: TGTGCCAGCAGCCCCCCGATTGGTCGGTGGAGGCCCCAGCATTTT. It encodes CASSPPIGRWRPQHF. V is TRBV5-8 and J is TRBJ1-5, with D unresolved. Trimming took off 4 bases at V and 9 bases at J, with 20 bases between the two ends. Germline V gene sequence: CDR1 SGHTS, CDR2 YDEGEE. The CDR3 extends over 15 amino acids. The whole variable domain, filled in from reference TRBV5-8 and TRBJ1-5, reads EAGVTQSPTHLIKTRGQQATLRCSPISGHTSVYWYQQALGLGLQFLLWYDEGEERNRGNFPPRFSGRQFPNYSSELNVNALELEDSALYLCASSPPIGRWRPQHFGDGTRLSIL.

This rearrangement joins TRBV4-1 to TRBJ2-3, with D perhaps matching TRBD2 (6 bases). This CDR3 is 14 amino acids long. CDR1 is MGHRA and CDR2 is YSYEKL in the germline V gene. The ends were cut back, 4 bases at V and 2 bases at J, with 10 bases in the middle. CDR3 region: CASSPGGATDTQYF. Here the CDR3 DNA reads TGCGCCAGCAGCCCGGGCGGGGCCACAGATACGCAGTATTTT.